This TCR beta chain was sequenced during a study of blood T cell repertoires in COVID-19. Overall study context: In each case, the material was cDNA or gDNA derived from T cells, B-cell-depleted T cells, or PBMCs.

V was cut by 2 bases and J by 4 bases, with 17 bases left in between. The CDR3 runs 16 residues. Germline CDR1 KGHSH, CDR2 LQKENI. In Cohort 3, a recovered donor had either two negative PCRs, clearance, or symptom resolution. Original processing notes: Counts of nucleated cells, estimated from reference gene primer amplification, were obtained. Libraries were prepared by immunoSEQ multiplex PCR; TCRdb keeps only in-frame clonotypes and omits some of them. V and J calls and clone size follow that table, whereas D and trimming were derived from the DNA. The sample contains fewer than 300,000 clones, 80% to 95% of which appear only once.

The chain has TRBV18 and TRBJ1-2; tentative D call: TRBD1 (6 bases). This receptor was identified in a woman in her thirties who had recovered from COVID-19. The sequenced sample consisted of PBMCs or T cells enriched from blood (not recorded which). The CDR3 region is CASSPDEAGALYGYTF. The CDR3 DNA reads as TGTGCCAGCTCACCAGACGAGGCAGGGGCCCTCTATGGCTACACCTTC.